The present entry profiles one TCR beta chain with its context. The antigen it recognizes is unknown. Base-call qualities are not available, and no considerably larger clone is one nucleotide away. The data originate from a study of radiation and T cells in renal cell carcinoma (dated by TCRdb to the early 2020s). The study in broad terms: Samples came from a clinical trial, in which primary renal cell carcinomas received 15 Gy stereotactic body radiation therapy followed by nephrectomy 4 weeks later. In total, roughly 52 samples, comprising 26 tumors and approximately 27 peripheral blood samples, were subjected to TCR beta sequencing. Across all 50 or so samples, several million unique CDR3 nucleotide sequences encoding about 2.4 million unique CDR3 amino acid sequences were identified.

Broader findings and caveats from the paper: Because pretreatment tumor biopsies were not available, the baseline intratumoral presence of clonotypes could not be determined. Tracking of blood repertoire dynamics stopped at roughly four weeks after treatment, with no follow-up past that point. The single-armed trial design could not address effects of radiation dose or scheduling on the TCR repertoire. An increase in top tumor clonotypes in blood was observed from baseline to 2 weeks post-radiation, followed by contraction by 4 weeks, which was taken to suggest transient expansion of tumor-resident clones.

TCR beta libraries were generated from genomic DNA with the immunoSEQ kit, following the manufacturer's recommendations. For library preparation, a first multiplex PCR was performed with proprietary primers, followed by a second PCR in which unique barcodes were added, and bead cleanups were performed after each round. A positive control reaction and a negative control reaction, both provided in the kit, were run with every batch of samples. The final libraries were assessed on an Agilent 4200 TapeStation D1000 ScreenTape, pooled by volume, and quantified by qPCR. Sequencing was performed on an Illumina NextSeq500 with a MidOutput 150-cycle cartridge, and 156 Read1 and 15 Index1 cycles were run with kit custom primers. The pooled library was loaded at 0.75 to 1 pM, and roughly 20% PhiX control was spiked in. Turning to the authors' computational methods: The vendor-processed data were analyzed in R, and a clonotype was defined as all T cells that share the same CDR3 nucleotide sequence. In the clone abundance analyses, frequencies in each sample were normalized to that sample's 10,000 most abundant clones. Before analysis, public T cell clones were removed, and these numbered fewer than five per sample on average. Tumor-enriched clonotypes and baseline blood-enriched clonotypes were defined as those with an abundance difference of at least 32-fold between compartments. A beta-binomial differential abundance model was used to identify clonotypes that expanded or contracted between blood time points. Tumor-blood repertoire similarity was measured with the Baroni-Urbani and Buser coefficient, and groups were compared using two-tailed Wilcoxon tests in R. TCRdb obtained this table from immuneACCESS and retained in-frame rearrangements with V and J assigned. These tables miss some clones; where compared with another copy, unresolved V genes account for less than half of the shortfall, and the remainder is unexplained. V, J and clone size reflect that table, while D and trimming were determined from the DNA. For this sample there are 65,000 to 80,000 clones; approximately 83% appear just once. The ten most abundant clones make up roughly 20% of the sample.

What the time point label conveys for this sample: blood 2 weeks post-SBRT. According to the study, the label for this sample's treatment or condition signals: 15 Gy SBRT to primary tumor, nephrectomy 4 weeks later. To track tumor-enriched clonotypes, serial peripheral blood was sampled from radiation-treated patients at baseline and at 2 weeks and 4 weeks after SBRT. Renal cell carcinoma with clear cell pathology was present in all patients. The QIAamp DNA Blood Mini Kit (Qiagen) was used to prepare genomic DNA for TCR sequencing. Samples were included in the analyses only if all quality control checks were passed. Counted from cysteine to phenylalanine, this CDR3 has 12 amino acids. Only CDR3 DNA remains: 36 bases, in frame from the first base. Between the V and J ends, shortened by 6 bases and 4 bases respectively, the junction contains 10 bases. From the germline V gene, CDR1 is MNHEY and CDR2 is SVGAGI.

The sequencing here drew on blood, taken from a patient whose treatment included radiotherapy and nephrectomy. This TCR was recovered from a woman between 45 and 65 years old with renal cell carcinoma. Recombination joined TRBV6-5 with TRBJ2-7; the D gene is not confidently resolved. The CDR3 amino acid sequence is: CASSNARYEQYF. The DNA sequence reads TGTGCCAGCAGCAATGCTAGGTACGAGCAGTACTTC.